This T cell receptor (beta chain) was sequenced in a study of a mutant IDH1 vaccine in newly diagnosed glioma. Study as a whole: Commencement of vaccination occurred 4-6 weeks following radiotherapy alone, or concurrently with temozolomide cycles. Beforehand, treatment had been radiotherapy, temozolomide, or both; the majority received both.

As to time point: week 23, last vaccination. Topical imiquimod was applied with each vaccine dose, which held 300 ug of mutant IDH1 20-mer peptide. Germline CDR1 is KGHSH and CDR2 is LQKENI. Deletions cut 2 bases from V and 10 bases from J, with 12 bases between. This CDR3 spans 14 amino acids. As concerns this clone: What it binds is not known.

Sequencing used immunoSEQ multiplex PCR; TCRdb keeps in-frame clones, though not all of them. Here the sample spans about 82,000 clones, 75% to 85% being singletons. The sample here was PBMCs, taken from a glioma patient whose treatment included an IDH1 peptide vaccine. This receptor was identified in a man aged 25 to 45 with glioma. Some clones in this sample may be carry-over from other donors' samples. This chain links TRBV18 with TRBJ1-6; D remains unclear. For the CDR3, the DNA is TGTGCCAGCTCACCAGAGGGCATCCAATCACCCCTCCACTTT. It translates to CASSPEGIQSPLHF. Full variable domain (outside the CDR3, taken from reference TRBV18 and TRBJ1-6): NAGVMQNPRHLVRRRGQEARLRCSPMKGHSHVYWYRQLPEEGLKFMVYLQKENIIDESGMPKERFSAEFPKEGPSILRIQQVVRGDSAAYFCASSPEGIQSPLHFGNGTRLTVT.